The 27 T cell receptor beta chains in this list originate from one sample, sequenced in a study of CD8+ T cells in alopecia areata. Once RNA had been extracted, it was reverse transcribed into cDNA to act as the sequencing template. Sequenced by immunoSEQ multiplex PCR; TCRdb stores in-frame clones only, minus some. The table shows 150,000 or so clones, with 45% to 65% occurring only once. Regarding treatment: oral pan-JAK inhibitor, 5-10 mg twice daily. Sequencing used CD8+ T cells sorted from blood, obtained at week 4, from a patient treated with tofacitinib. The receptors come from a human donor with alopecia areata.

This chain uses TRBV5-1 with TRBJ1-1; TRBD1 matches 9 bases. There are 15 residues in the CDR3. Germline CDR1 and CDR2: SGHRS and YFSETQ. The V and J ends lost 4 bases and 4 bases, in that order; junction bases with no gene match: 8. In DNA form, the CDR3 reads TGCGCCAGCAGCAGGGGACAGGGCAAGGTCACTGAAGCTTTCTTT. Residues: CASSRGQGKVTEAFF.

The chain combines TRBV29-1 with TRBJ2-1; TRBD1 might be the D (5 bases). Trimming removed 5 bases from V and 1 base from J, with 9 bases in between. CDR1 is SQVTM, CDR2 ANQGSEA, per germline. The CDR3 covers 13 residues. The CDR3 DNA reads TGCAGCGTTCCACGGACATCCTACAATGAGCAGTTCTTC. The encoded protein is CSVPRTSYNEQFF.

This clone was recorded many times. The J gene is TRBJ2-7, the V gene TRBV5-1, with D perhaps TRBD1 (6 bases). Germline assignment: CDR1 SGHRS and CDR2 YFSETQ. This CDR3 spans 15 amino acids. V was pared by 4 bases and J by 12 bases, with 26 bases between. CDR3 DNA: TGCGCCAGCAGCCCCATGGCAGGTCCAGGGGTGGAGGCGTACTTC. Protein sequence: CASSPMAGPGVEAYF.

J is TRBJ2-2 and V is TRBV18; 9 positions match TRBD1. Trimming removed 0 bases from V and 6 bases from J; junction bases left unmatched: 5. The germline CDR1 and CDR2 sequences are KGHSH and LQKENI. The CDR3 extends over 16 amino acids. CDR3 amino acids: CASSPPDRGRSGELFF. Written as DNA, the CDR3 is TGTGCCAGCTCACCACCGGACAGGGGAAGATCCGGGGAGCTGTTTTTT.

The rearrangement links TRBV27 to TRBJ2-7; TRBD1 matches at 7 bases. The CDR3 length is 15 residues. J lost 2 bases, V lost 3 bases, and 7 bases had no gene match. CDR1 is MNHEY and CDR2 is SMNVEV in the germline V gene (reference sequence). CDR3 sequence reads: CASSFLQGPTYEQYF. The CDR3 coding sequence is TGTGCCAGCAGTTTCCTACAGGGGCCGACCTACGAGCAGTACTTC.

The rearrangement joins TRBV5-1 to TRBJ2-7; D call uncertain. From germline, CDR1 is SGHRS and CDR2 YFSETQ. V lost 0 bases and J 5 bases, leaving 6 bases between the germline ends. The CDR3 totals 12 residues. The DNA for the CDR3 is TGCGCCAGCAGCTTGGACTGGAACGAGCAGTACTTC. Translated: CASSLDWNEQYF.

This chain links TRBV4-2 with TRBJ2-2, with a possible D match to TRBD1 (6 bases). Germline V gene lookup returns CDR1 LGHNA and CDR2 YNFKEQ. The CDR3 loop spans 17 amino acids. With 4 bases removed from V and 6 bases from J, the gap between germline ends came to 21 bases. The CDR3 is CASSPGPRDKGAGELFF. The CDR3 DNA is TGTGCCAGCAGCCCAGGGCCCCGGGACAAAGGGGCCGGGGAGCTGTTTTTT.

This clone was counted a few times. The V and J genes are TRBV4-2 and TRBJ2-7, with D maybe TRBD2 (5 bases). Trimming removed 0 bases from V and 2 bases from J, with 11 bases in between. The CDR3 loop spans 15 amino acids. CDR1 and CDR2 (germline): LGHNA, YNFKEQ. CDR3 sequence: CASSQDPGSTYEQYF. The CDR3 coding sequence is TGTGCCAGCAGCCAAGATCCGGGGAGCACCTACGAGCAGTACTTC.

The chain joins TRBV7-8 to TRBJ2-3; no reliable D call. The CDR3 contains 14 residues. The ends were cut back, 3 bases at V and 1 base at J, with 8 bases in the middle. CDR1 is SGHVS, CDR2 FQNEAQ, per germline. CDR3 coding DNA: TGTGCCAGCAGCTTTAGAGACGGCACAGATACGCAGTATTTT. Protein: CASSFRDGTDTQYF.

This clone appeared a few times. The chain is built from TRBV6-5 and TRBJ1-1; the match to TRBD1 covers 7 bases. Unmatched junction bases numbered 10, after V lost 2 bases and J lost 7 bases. CDR3 length: 15 residues. Germline CDR1 and CDR2: MNHEY and SVGAGI. In DNA form, the CDR3 reads TGTGCCAGCAGTTACGAAAACAGGGGAGGGAGTGAAGCTTTCTTT. Protein: CASSYENRGGSEAFF.

The J gene is TRBJ1-2, the V gene TRBV27; 9 nucleotides align to TRBD1. CDR1 is MNHEY and CDR2 is SMNVEV in the germline V gene (reference sequence). V was pared by 5 bases and J by 4 bases, with 5 bases of the junction left unmatched. The CDR3 consists of 14 residues. The CDR3 reads CASSPGTGIYGYTF. The CDR3 DNA is TGTGCCAGCAGTCCAGGGACAGGGATCTATGGCTACACCTTC.

The rearrangement joins TRBV2 to TRBJ1-4; the match to TRBD1 covers 10 bases. The CDR3 is made up of 16 amino acids. Per the germline V gene, CDR1 is SNHLY and CDR2 is FYNNEI. Losses at the gene ends were 3 bases for V and 10 bases for J; bases not matched to a gene: 11. In nucleotides, the CDR3 is TGTGCCAGCAGTGACCTAGAGGGACAGGGGTTCGGAAAACTGTTTTTT. Translating it yields CASSDLEGQGFGKLFF.

This clone was seen only a few times. Other DNA sequences in the sample encode the same CDR3. The J gene is TRBJ2-5, the V gene TRBV18; D is possibly TRBD1 (5 bases). The V gene's germline CDR1 is KGHSH and CDR2 LQKENI. The V gene lost 1 base and the J gene lost 1 base, with 7 bases spanning the gap. CDR3 length: 14 residues. The CDR3 spells CASSPRQGQETQYF. The CDR3 bases are TGTGCCAGCTCACCACGTCAGGGCCAAGAGACCCAGTACTTC. Supplemented by reference TRBV18 and TRBJ2-5, the full variable domain reads NAGVMQNPRHLVRRRGQEARLRCSPMKGHSHVYWYRQLPEEGLKFMVYLQKENIIDESGMPKERFSAEFPKEGPSILRIQQVVRGDSAAYFCASSPRQGQETQYFGPGTRLLVL.

The rearrangement uses TRBV5-4 and TRBJ2-1, with D hard to call. This CDR3 has 16 residues. V dropped 6 bases and J dropped 5 bases, with 21 bases sitting between them. Per germline, CDR1 SGHNT and CDR2 YYREEE (reference sequence). The CDR3 nucleotides are TGTGCCAGCACCCTATCCCGGGCTAATCCCGACAATGAGCAGTTCTTC. Amino acids: CASTLSRANPDNEQFF.

CDR3 nucleotide sequence: TGCGCCAGCAGCCAAGAGGCAAAGGTTGGAGCTTTCTTT. This encodes CASSQEAKVGAFF. The chain couples TRBV4-3 to TRBJ1-1; D ambiguous. Trimming shortened V by 0 bases and J by 10 bases, and 12 bases separated the two germline ends. Germline-derived CDR1 and CDR2 are LGHNA and YSLEER. The CDR3 is 13 residues long.

The rearrangement links TRBV4-2 to TRBJ2-7; 15 positions agree with TRBD2. The CDR3 is made up of 18 amino acids. The germline CDR1 and CDR2 sequences are LGHNA and YNFKEQ. With 0 bases clipped from V and 4 bases from J, the junction kept 7 bases outside the gene matches. DNA for the CDR3: TGTGCCAGCAGCCAAGACCCCGGGACTAGCGGGGGGCCGTACGAGCAGTACTTC. It encodes CASSQDPGTSGGPYEQYF.

The chain combines TRBV4-1 with TRBJ1-2; D is unresolved. Trimming shortened V by 6 bases and J by 4 bases, and 12 bases separated the two germline ends. The CDR3 is 13 amino acids. Germline CDR1 and CDR2: MGHRA and YSYEKL. The DNA for the CDR3 is TGCGCCAGCAGTCACATTGGGAGCTATGGCTACACCTTC. This encodes CASSHIGSYGYTF.

V gene TRBV27 combines with J gene TRBJ2-3; 12 bases map to TRBD2. This CDR3 comprises 16 residues. CDR1 is MNHEY, CDR2 SMNVEV, per germline (reference sequence). The junction had 4 bases not matched to a gene; V was cut back by 5 bases and J by 1 base. The CDR3 region is CASSPRLAGGTDTQYF. The CDR3 region has the DNA TGTGCCAGCAGTCCCAGACTAGCGGGGGGCACAGATACGCAGTATTTT.

The genes are TRBV29-1 and TRBJ2-7, with 10 bases identical to TRBD1. The CDR3 loop spans 16 amino acids. Germline lookup yields CDR1 SQVTM and CDR2 ANQGSEA. Trimming removed 1 base from V and 3 bases from J; junction bases left unmatched: 9. CDR3 in DNA: TGCAGCGTTGAAGGGACAGGGGGTAAATGGGACTACGAGCAGTACTTC. It yields the protein CSVEGTGGKWDYEQYF.

The CDR3: CASSYSFGAQQETQYF. CDR3 bases: TGTGCCAGCAGTTACTCGTTCGGGGCTCAACAAGAGACCCAGTACTTC. The chain recombines TRBV6-5 with TRBJ2-5; D is tentatively TRBD1 or TRBD2 (5 bases each). The CDR3 is 16 residues long. Germline values: CDR1 MNHEY, CDR2 SVGAGI. V lost 0 bases, J lost 2 bases, and 13 bases lay in between.

This chain joins TRBV29-1 and TRBJ1-2; D is unclear. This CDR3 is 13 amino acids long. CDR1 SQVTM and CDR2 ANQGSEA come from the germline V gene. The V gene lost 0 bases and the J gene lost 3 bases, with 8 bases spanning the gap. CDR3 sequence: CSVEDPSDYGYTF. In DNA, the CDR3 is TGCAGCGTTGAAGATCCCAGCGACTATGGCTACACCTTC.

In DNA form, the CDR3 reads TGTGCCAGCAGTGAGCTGGGGAGCGAGGACACCATATATTTT. This codes for CASSELGSEDTIYF. J is TRBJ1-3 and V is TRBV25-1, with D uncertain. CDR1 and CDR2 (germline): MGHDK, SYGVNS. Trimming shortened V by 3 bases and J by 8 bases, and 14 bases separated the two germline ends. The CDR3 contains 14 residues.

This sequence joins TRBV30 and TRBJ1-5; 11 bases agree with TRBD1. The germline gives CDR1 GTSNPN, CDR2 SVGIG (reference sequence). The V segment lost 1 base and the J segment 10 bases; nucleotides outside the gene matches: 6. CDR3 length: 14 residues. In DNA form, the CDR3 reads TGTGCCTGGAGTGAAGGGACAGGGGGTTATCCCCAGCATTTT. Translated: CAWSEGTGGYPQHF.

The chain recombines TRBV9 with TRBJ1-6, with D perhaps TRBD1 (5 bases). Germline CDR1 and CDR2: SGDLS and YYNGEE. V gave up 3 bases and J gave up 10 bases, with 8 bases separating them. CDR3 length: 12 residues. CDR3 in amino acids: CASSGGESPLHF. For the CDR3, the DNA is TGTGCCAGCAGCGGAGGGGAGTCACCCCTCCACTTT.

This chain links TRBV25-1 with TRBJ1-4; D unresolved. CDR3 length: 14 residues. V was clipped by 0 bases and J by 5 bases, with 7 bases between them. Germline V gene lookup returns CDR1 MGHDK and CDR2 SYGVNS. The CDR3 region is CASSEYEGNEKLFF. CDR3 DNA sequence: TGTGCCAGCAGTGAATATGAAGGGAATGAAAAACTGTTTTTT.

This rearrangement joins TRBV9 to TRBJ2-5; no clear D gene. The CDR3 totals 15 residues. The V gene's germline CDR1 is SGDLS and CDR2 YYNGEE. V was shortened by 1 base and J by 5 bases, with 15 bases between the two germline ends. As DNA, the CDR3 is TGTGCCAGCAGCGTATGGAGTGGGTTTGGCGAGACCCAGTACTTC. This sequence encodes CASSVWSGFGETQYF.

The chain has TRBV11-2 and TRBJ2-1; TRBD2 agrees at 7 bases. The CDR3 sequence is 15 residues long. Germline CDR1 and CDR2: SGHAT and FQNNGV. After removal of 3 bases from V and 3 bases from J, the junction contained 5 bases not matched to a gene. In nucleotides, the CDR3 is TGTGCCAGCAGCTTGGGCGGGGGACGCTACAATGAGCAGTTCTTC. Protein product: CASSLGGGRYNEQFF.